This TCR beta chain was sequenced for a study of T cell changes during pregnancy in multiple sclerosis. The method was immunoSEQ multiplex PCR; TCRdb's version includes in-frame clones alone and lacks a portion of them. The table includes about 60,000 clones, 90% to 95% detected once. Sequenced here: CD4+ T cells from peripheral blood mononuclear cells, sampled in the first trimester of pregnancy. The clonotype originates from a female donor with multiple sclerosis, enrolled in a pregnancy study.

CDR3 coding DNA: TGTGCCAGCAGCTATAGCGGGGGGGCTAGGGAGACCCAGTACTTC. It specifies CASSYSGGARETQYF. J is TRBJ2-5 and V is TRBV9; TRBD2 agrees at 11 bases. The ends lost 4 bases at V and 5 bases at J; junction bases unmatched: 7. This CDR3 has 15 amino acids. The V gene's germline CDR1 is SGDLS and CDR2 YYNGEE.